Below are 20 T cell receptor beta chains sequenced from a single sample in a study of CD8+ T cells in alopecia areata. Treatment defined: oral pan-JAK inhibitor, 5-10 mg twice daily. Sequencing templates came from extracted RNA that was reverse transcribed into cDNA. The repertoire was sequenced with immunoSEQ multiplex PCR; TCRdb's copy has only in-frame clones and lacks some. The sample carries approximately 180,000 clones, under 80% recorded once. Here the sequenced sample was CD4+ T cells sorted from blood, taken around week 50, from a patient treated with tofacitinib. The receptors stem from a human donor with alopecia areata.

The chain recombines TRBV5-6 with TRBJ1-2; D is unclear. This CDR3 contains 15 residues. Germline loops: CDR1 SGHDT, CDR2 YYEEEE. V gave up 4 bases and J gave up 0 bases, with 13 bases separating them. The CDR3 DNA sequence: TGTGCCAGCAGCCCGCCGCATCGAGCTAACTATGGCTACACCTTC. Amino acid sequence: CASSPPHRANYGYTF.

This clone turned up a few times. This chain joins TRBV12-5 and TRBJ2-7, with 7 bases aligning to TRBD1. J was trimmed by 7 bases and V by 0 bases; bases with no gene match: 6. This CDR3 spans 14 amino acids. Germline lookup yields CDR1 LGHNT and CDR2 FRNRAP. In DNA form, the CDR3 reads TGTGCTAGTGGTTTGGTATTGACAGGGACGGAGCAGTACTTC. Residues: CASGLVLTGTEQYF.

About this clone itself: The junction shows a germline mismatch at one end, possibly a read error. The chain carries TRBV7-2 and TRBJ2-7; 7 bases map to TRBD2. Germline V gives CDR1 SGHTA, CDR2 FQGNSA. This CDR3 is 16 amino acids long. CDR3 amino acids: CASSQDPGGTTYEQYF. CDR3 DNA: TGCGCCAGCAGCCAAGACCCCGGGGGGACTACCTACGAGCAGTACTTC.

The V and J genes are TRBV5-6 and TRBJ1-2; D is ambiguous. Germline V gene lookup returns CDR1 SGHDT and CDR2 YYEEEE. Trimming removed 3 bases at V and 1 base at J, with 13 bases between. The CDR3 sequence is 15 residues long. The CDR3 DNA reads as TGTGCCAGCAGCTCCAGCGGAGTTTATAACTATGGCTACACCTTC. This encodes CASSSSGVYNYGYTF.

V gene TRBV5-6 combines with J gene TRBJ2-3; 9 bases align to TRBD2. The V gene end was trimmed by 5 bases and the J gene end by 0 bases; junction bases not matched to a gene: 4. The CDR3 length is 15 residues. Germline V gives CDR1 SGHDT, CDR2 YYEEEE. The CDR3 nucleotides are TGTGCCAGCAGTAGGAGCGGGGGGAGCACAGATACGCAGTATTTT. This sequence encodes CASSRSGGSTDTQYF.

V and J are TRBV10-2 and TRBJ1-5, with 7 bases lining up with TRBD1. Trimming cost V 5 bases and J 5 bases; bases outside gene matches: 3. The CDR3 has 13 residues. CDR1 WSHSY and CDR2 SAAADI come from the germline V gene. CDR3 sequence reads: CASSSQGDQPQHF. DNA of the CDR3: TGCGCCAGCAGTAGCCAGGGGGATCAGCCCCAGCATTTT.

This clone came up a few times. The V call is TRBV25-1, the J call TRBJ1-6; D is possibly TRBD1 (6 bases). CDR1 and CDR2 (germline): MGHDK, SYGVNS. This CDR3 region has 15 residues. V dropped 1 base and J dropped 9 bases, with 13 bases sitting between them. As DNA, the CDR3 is TGTGCCAGCAGTGAATCGGGGACATGGAGTTCACCCCTCCACTTT. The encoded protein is CASSESGTWSSPLHF.

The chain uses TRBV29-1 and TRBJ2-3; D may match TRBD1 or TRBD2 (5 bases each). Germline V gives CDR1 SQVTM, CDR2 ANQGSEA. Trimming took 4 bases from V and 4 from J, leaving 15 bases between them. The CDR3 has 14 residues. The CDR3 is CSVGKGARADTQYF. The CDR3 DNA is TGCAGCGTTGGGAAAGGGGCGCGGGCAGATACGCAGTATTTT.

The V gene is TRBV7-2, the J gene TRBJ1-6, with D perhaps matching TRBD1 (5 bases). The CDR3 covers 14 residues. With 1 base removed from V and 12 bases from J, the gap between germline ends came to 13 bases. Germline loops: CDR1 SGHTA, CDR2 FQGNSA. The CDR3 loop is CASSLDGGSGPLHF. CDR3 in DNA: TGTGCCAGCAGCTTAGATGGGGGGTCGGGACCCCTCCACTTT.

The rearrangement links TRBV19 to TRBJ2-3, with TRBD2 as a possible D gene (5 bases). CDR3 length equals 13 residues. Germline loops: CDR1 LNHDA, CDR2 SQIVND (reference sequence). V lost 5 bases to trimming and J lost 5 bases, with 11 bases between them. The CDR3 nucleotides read TGTGCCAGTAGTGGGCTAGCAGTAGATACGCAGTATTTT. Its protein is CASSGLAVDTQYF.

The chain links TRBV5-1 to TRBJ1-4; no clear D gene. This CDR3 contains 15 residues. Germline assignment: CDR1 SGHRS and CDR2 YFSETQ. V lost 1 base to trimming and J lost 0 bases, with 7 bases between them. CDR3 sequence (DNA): TGCGCCAGCAGCTTGAGCCAAGCAACTAATGAAAAACTGTTTTTT. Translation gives CASSLSQATNEKLFF. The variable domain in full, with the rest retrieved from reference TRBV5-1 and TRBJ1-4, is KAGVTQTPRYLIKTRGQQVTLSCSPISGHRSVSWYQQTPGQGLQFLFEYFSETQRNKGNFPGRFSGRQFSNSRSEMNVSTLELGDSALYLCASSLSQATNEKLFFGSGTQLSVL.

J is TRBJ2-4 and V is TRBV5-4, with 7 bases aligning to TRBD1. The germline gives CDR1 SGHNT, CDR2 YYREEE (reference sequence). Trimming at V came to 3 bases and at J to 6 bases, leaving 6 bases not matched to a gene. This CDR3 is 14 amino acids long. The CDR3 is CASSSTGTVNIQYF. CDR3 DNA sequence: TGTGCCAGCAGCTCGACAGGGACCGTAAACATTCAGTACTTC.

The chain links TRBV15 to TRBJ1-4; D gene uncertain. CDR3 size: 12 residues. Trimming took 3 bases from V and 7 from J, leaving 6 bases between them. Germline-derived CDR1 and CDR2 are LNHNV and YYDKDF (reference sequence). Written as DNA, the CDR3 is TGTGCCACCAGCAGCTTAAGTGAAAAACTGTTTTTT. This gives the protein CATSSLSEKLFF.

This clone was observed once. CDR3 DNA: TGTGCCAGCAGTGACAGTCCTAGGGGCTACACCTTC. Protein sequence: CASSDSPRGYTF. This chain joins TRBV25-1 and TRBJ1-2; no clear D. CDR3 size: 12 residues. V lost 3 bases, J lost 8 bases, and 10 bases lay in between. Germline assignment: CDR1 MGHDK and CDR2 SYGVNS.

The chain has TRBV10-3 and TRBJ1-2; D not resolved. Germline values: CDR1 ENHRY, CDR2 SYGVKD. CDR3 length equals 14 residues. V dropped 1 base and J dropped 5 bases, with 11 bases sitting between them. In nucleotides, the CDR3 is TGTGCCATCAGTGAGTACGGCAGAGGTTATGGCTACACCTTC. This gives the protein CAISEYGRGYGYTF.

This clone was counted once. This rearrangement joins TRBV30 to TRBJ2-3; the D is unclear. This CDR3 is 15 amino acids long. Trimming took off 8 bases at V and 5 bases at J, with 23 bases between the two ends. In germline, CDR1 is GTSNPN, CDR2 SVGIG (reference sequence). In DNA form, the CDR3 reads TGTGCCGGACGGAAGGGCACTGGTTACTTAGATACGCAGTATTTT. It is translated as CAGRKGTGYLDTQYF.

This CDR3 is CASSQGPGQGGDTQYF. CDR3 DNA sequence: TGTGCCAGCAGCCAAGGGCCGGGACAGGGTGGAGATACGCAGTATTTT. The chain couples TRBV14 to TRBJ2-3, with 9 bases matching TRBD1. Germline CDR1 reads SGHDN; CDR2 reads FVKESK. The junction had 7 bases not matched to a gene; V was cut back by 1 base and J by 5 bases. The CDR3 totals 16 residues.

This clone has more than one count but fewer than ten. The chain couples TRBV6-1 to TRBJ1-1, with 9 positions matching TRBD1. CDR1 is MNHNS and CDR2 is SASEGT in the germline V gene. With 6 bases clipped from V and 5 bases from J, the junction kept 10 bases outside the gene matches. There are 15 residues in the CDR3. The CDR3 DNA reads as TGTGCCAGCAGGATGACAGGGGGGTCCGCTACTGAAGCTTTCTTT. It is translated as CASRMTGGSATEAFF.

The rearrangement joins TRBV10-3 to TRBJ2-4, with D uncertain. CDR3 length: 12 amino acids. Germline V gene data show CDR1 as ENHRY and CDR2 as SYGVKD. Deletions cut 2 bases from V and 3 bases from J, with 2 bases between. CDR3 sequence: CAISENKNIQYF. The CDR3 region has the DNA TGTGCCATCAGTGAGAACAAAAACATTCAGTACTTC.

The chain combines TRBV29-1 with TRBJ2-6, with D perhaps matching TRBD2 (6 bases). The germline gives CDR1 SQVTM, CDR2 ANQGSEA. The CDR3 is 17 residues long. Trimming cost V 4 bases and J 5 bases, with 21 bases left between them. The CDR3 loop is CSVASTGTHLRANVLTF. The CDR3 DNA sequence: TGCAGCGTTGCTTCCACCGGGACTCACCTGAGGGCCAACGTCCTGACTTTC.